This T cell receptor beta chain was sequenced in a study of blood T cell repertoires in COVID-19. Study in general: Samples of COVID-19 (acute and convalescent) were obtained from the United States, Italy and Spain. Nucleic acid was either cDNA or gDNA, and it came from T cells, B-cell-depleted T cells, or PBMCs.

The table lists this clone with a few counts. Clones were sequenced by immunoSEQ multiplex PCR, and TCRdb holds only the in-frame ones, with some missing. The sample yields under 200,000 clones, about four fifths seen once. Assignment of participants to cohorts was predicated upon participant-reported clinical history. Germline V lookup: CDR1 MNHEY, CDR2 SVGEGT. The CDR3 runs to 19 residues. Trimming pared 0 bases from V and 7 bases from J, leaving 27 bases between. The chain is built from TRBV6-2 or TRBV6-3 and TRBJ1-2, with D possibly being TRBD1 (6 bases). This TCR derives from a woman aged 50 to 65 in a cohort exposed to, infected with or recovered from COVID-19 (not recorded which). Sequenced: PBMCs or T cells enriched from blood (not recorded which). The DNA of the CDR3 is TGTGCCAGCAGTTACTCGATGGTATATCGCCAGGGGAGAAACGGTGGCTACACCTTC. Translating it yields CASSYSMVYRQGRNGGYTF.